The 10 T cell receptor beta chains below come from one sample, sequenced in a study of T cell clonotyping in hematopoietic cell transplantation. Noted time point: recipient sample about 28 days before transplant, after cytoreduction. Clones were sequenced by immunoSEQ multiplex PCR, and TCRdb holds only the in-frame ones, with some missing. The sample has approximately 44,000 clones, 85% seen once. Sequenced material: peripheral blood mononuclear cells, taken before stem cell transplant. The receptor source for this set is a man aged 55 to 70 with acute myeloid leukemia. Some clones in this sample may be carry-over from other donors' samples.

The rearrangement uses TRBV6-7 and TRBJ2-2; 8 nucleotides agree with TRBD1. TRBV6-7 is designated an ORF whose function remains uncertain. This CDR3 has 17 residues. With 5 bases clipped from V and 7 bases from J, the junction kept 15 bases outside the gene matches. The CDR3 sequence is CASSREQGVSIIGELFF. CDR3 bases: TGTGCCAGCAGTCGAGAACAGGGGGTTAGTATCATCGGGGAGCTGTTTTTT.

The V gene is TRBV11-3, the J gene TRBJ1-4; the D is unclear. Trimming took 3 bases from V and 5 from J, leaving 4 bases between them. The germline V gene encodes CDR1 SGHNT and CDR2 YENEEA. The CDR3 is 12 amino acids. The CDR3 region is CASSLGNEKLFF. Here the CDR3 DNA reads TGTGCCAGCAGCTTGGGAAATGAAAAACTGTTTTTT.

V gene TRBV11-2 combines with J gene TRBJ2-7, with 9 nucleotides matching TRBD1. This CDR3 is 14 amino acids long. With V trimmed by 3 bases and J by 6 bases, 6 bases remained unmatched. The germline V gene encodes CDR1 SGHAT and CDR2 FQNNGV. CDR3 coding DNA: TGTGCCAGCAGCTTCTTCCGGGACAGGGTCGAGCAGTACTTC. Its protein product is CASSFFRDRVEQYF.

The CDR3, as DNA: TGTGCCAGTAGTATCGGGGACGGCGTAGGTCAGCCCCAGCATTTT. This sequence encodes CASSIGDGVGQPQHF. This rearrangement joins TRBV19 to TRBJ1-5; the D gene is possibly TRBD1 (5 bases). There are 15 residues in the CDR3. The ends were cut back, 3 bases at V and 6 bases at J, with 15 bases in the middle. Germline CDR1 LNHDA, CDR2 SQIVND (reference sequence).

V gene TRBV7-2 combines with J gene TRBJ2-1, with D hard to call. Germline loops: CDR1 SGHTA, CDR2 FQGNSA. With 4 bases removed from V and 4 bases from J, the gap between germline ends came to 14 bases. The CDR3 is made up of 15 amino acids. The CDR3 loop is CASSWIPLAYNEQFF. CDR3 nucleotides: TGTGCCAGCAGCTGGATCCCCCTTGCTTACAATGAGCAGTTCTTC.

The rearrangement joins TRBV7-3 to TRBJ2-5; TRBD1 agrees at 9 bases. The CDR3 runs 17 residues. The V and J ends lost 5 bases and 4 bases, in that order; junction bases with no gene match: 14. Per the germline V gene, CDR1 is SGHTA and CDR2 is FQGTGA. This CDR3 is CASSQTPPGQGGETQYF. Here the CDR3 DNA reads TGTGCCAGCAGCCAAACACCTCCGGGACAGGGAGGAGAGACCCAGTACTTC. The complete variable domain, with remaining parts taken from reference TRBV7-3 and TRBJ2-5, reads GAGVSQTPSNKVTEKGKYVELRCDPISGHTALYWYRQSLGQGPEFLIYFQGTGAADDSGLPNDRFFAVRPEGSVSTLKIQRTERGDSAVYLCASSQTPPGQGGETQYFGPGTRLLVL.

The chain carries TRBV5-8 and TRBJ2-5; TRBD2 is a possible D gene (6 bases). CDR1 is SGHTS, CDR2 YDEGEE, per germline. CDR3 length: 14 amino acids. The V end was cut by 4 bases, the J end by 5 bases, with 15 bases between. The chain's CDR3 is CASSREPRAETQYF. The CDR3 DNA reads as TGTGCCAGCAGCCGGGAGCCCCGAGCGGAGACCCAGTACTTC.

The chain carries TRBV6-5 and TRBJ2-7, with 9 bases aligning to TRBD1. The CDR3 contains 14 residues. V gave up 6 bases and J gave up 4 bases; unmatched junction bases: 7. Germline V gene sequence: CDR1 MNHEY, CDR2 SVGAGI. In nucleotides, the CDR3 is TGTGCCAGCAGGGACGGGGGGACAGGGTACGAGCAGTACTTC. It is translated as CASRDGGTGYEQYF.

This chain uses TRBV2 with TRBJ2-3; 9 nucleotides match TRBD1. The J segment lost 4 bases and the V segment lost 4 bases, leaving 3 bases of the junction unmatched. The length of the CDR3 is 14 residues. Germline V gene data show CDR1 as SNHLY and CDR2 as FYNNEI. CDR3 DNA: TGTGCCAGCAGTGGGAGGACAGGGGCAGATACGCAGTATTTT. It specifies CASSGRTGADTQYF.

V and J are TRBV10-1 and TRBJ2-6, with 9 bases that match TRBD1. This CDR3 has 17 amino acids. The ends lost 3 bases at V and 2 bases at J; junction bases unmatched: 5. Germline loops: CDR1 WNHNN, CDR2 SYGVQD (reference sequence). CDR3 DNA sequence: TGCGCCAGCAGTGATAGGACAGGGGCAACTGGGGCCAACGTCCTGACTTTC. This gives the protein CASSDRTGATGANVLTF.